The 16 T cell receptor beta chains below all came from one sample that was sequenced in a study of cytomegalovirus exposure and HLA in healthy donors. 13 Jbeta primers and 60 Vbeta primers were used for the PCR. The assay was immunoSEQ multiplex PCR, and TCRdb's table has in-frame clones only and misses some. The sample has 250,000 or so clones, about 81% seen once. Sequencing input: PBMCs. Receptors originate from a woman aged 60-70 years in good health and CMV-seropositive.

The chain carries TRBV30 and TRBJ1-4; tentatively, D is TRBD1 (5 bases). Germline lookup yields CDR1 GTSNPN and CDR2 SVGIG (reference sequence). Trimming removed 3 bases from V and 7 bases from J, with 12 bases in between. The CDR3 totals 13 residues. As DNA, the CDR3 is TGTGCCTGGAGGGGGCAGCCTGGTGAAAAACTGTTTTTT. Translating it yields CAWRGQPGEKLFF. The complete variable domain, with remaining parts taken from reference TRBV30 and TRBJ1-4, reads SQTIHQWPATLVQPVGSPLSLECTVEGTSNPNLYWYRQAAGRGLQLLFYSVGIGQISSEVPQNLSASRPQDRQFILSSKKLLLSDSGFYLCAWRGQPGEKLFFGSGTQLSVL.

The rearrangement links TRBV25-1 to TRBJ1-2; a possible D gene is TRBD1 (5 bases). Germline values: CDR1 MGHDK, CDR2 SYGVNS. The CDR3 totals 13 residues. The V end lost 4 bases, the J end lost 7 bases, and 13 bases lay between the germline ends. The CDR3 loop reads CASSGLGGTGYTF. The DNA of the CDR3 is TGTGCCAGCAGTGGACTCGGGGGTACTGGCTACACCTTC.

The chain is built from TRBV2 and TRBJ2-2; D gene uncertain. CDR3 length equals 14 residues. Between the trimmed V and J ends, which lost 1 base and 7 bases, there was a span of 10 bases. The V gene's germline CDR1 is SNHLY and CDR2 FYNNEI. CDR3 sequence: CASSEGGSIGELFF. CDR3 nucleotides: TGTGCCAGCAGTGAAGGAGGTAGCATCGGGGAGCTGTTTTTT.

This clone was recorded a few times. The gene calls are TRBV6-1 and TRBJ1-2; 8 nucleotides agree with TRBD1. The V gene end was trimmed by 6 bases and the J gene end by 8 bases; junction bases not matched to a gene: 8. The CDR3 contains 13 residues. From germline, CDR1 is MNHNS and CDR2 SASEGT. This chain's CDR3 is CASRDREKVGYTF. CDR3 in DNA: TGTGCCAGCAGGGACAGGGAAAAGGTGGGCTACACCTTC.

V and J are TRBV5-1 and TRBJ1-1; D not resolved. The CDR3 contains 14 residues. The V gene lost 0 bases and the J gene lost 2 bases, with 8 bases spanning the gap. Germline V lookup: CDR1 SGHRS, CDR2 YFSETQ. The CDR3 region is CASSLVSLNTEAFF. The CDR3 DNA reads TGCGCCAGCAGCTTGGTTTCCTTAAACACTGAAGCTTTCTTT.

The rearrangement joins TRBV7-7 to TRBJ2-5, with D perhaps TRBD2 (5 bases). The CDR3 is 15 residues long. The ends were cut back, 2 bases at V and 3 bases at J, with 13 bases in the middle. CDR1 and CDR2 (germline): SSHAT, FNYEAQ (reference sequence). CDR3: CASSLRRRSEETQYF. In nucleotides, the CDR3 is TGTGCCAGCAGCTTAAGACGGAGGTCAGAAGAGACCCAGTACTTC.

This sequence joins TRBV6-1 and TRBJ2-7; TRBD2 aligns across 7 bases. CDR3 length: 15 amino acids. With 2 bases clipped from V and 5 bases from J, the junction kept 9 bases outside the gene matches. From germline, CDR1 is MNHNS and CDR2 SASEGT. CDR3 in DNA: TGTGCCAGCAGTGAATGGGGGGAGGGGACTGACGAGCAGTACTTC. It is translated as CASSEWGEGTDEQYF.

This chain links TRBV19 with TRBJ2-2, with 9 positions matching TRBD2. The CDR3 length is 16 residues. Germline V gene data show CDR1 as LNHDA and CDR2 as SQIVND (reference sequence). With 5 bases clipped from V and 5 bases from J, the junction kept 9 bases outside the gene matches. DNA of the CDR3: TGTGCCAGTAGTTGGGTAGCGGGAGATGGGACCGGGGAGCTGTTTTTT. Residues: CASSWVAGDGTGELFF.

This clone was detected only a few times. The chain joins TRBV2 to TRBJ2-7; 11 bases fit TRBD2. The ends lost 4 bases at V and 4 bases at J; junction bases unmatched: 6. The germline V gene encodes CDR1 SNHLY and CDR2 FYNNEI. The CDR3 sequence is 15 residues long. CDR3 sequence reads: CASSGLAGGQYEQYF. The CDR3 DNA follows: TGTGCCAGCAGTGGGTTAGCGGGAGGGCAATACGAGCAGTACTTC. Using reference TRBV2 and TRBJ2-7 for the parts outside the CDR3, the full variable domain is EPEVTQTPSHQVTQMGQEVILRCVPISNHLYFYWYRQILGQKVEFLVSFYNNEISEKSEIFDDQFSVERPDGSNFTLKIRSTKLEDSAMYFCASSGLAGGQYEQYFGPGTRLTVT.

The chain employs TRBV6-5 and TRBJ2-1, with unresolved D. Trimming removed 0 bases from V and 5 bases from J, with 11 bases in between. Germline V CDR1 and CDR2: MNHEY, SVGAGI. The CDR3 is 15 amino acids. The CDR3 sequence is CASSYSFSMNNEQFF. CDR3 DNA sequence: TGTGCCAGCAGTTACTCTTTTTCTATGAACAATGAGCAGTTCTTC.

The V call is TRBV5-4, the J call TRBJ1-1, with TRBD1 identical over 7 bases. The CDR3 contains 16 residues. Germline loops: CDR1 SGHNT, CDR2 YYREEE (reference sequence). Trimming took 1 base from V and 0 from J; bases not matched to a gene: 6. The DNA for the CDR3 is TGTGCCAGCAGCTTGTACGCAGGGGGGATGAACACTGAAGCTTTCTTT. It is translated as CASSLYAGGMNTEAFF.

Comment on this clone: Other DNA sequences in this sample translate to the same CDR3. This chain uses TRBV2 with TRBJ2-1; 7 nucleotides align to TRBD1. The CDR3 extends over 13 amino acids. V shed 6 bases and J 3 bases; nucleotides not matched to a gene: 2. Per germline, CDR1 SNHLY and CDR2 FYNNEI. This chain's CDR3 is CASRGGYYNEQFF. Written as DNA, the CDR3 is TGTGCCAGCAGAGGGGGCTACTACAATGAGCAGTTCTTC.

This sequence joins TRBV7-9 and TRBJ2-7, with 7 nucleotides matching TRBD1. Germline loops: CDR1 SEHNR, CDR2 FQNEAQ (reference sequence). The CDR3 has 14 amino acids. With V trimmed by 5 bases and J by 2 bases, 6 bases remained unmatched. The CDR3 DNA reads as TGTGCCAGCAGCCAAACCAGGGGGACCTACGAGCAGTACTTC. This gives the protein CASSQTRGTYEQYF.

The CDR3 DNA is TGTGCCAGCAGCCCTAGGATGGAGGATGGCTACACCTTC. Its protein product is CASSPRMEDGYTF. This chain joins TRBV5-6 and TRBJ1-2; D unclear. CDR1 and CDR2 (germline): SGHDT, YYEEEE. The ends were cut back, 4 bases at V and 6 bases at J, with 13 bases in the middle. CDR3 size: 13 residues.

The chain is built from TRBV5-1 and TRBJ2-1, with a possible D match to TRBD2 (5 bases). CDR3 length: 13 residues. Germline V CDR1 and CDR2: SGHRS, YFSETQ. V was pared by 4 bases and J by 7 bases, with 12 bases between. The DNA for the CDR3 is TGCGCCAGCAGCCTCACTAGTCAAAATGAGCAGTTCTTC. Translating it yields CASSLTSQNEQFF.

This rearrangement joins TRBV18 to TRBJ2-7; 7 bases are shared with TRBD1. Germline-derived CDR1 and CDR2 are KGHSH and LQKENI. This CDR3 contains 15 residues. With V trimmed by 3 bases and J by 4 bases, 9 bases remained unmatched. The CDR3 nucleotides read TGTGCCAGCTCACCCCGGGGCAGGGGGTTGTACGAGCAGTACTTC. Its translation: CASSPRGRGLYEQYF.